The 32 T cell receptor beta chains below were found in one sample sequenced in a study of T cells after yellow fever vaccination (dated by TCRdb to the late 2010s). The library was made by 5' RACE. Sequencing took place on an Illumina NovaSeq 6000. In-frame beta chains were kept once TCRdb had trimmed the public reads at Q25 with fastp and called clones with MiXCR. Records with the same CDR3 protein are collapsed into one entry carrying the most frequent genes and DNA. For this sample the table gives some 220,000 distinct CDR3 sequences, of which more than 3% were detected only once. The ten largest clones take up about 3% of the sample. This specimen's treatment or condition label, per the study, means: live attenuated yellow fever vaccine strain. The sequences come from CD4+ T cells sorted from PBMCs, collected 10 days after the yellow fever booster vaccination. Receptor source: a man aged 18 to 29 who received the YFV17D yellow fever vaccine.

The chain links TRBV5-1 to TRBJ2-3, with a weak D call TRBD2 (6 bases). This CDR3 contains 17 residues. Trimming removed 0 bases from V and 0 bases from J, with 14 bases in between. Per the germline V gene, CDR1 is SGHRS and CDR2 is YFSETQ. CDR3 loop: CASSLGSMGGSTDTQYF. In nucleotides, the CDR3 is TGCGCCAGCAGCTTGGGCTCCATGGGGGGAAGCACAGATACGCAGTATTTT.

V usage is TRBV6-5 and J usage is TRBJ1-6; maybe TRBD1 (5 bases). Germline-derived CDR1 and CDR2 are MNHEY and SVGAGI. CDR3 size: 15 residues. V lost 7 bases and J lost 9, with 19 bases in between. The CDR3 sequence is CASNLREGFPSPLHF. For the CDR3, the DNA is TGTGCCAGCAACCTCCGAGAGGGGTTTCCTTCACCCCTCCACTTT.

This clonotype has just a few counts. The V gene is TRBV20-1, the J gene TRBJ2-5; 10 bases are a match to TRBD1. The CDR3 spans 13 residues. CDR1 is DFQATT, CDR2 SNEGSKA, per germline (reference sequence). The V gene end was trimmed by 4 bases and the J gene end by 4 bases; junction bases not matched to a gene: 3. The CDR3 region is CSATDRGRETQYF. CDR3 nucleotides: TGCAGTGCTACAGACAGGGGGCGAGAGACCCAGTACTTC.

This clonotype came up many times. At one of its ends the junction is not consistent with the germline gene, which may arise from a read error. The chain joins TRBV7-2 to TRBJ1-1; D is undetermined. The CDR3 consists of 14 residues. CDR1 SGHTA and CDR2 FQGNSA come from the germline V gene. The CDR3 spells CASSHRGQNNEAFF. The CDR3 DNA follows: TGTGCCAGCAGCCACCGAGGGCAGAACAATGAAGCTTTCTTT.

Ten or more counts support this clonotype. The V call is TRBV20-1, the J call TRBJ2-3; D is ambiguous. Germline CDR1 reads DFQATT; CDR2 reads SNEGSKA (reference sequence). The CDR3 runs to 13 residues. The germline V and J ends were trimmed by 4 bases and 9 bases, with 17 bases remaining between them. For the CDR3, the DNA is TGCAGTGCTAACCGGGCGACCTTAGGCACGCAGTATTTT. It codes for CSANRATLGTQYF.

This clonotype was counted many times. This CDR3 reads CASSWAGASTDTQYF. DNA for the CDR3: TGTGCCAGCAGTTGGGCGGGGGCTAGCACAGATACGCAGTATTTT. This rearrangement joins TRBV28 to TRBJ2-3; possibly TRBD2 for D (7 bases). Germline CDR1 reads MDHEN; CDR2 reads SYDVKM. Trimming removed 4 bases at V and 0 bases at J, with 11 bases between. This CDR3 comprises 15 residues. Using reference TRBV28 and TRBJ2-3 for the parts outside the CDR3, the full variable domain is DVKVTQSSRYLVKRTGEKVFLECVQDMDHENMFWYRQDPGLGLRLIYFSYDVKMKEKGDIPEGYSVSREKKERFSLILESASTNQTSMYLCASSWAGASTDTQYFGPGTRLTVL.

There are many counts of this clonotype. This chain uses TRBV10-3 with TRBJ2-6; tentatively, D is TRBD2 (7 bases). V dropped 2 bases and J dropped 2 bases, with 13 bases sitting between them. The CDR3 loop spans 17 amino acids. The V gene's germline CDR1 is ENHRY and CDR2 SYGVKD. The DNA of the CDR3 is TGTGCCATCAGTGAGCAGACGGGGGGCCCTGGGGCCAACGTCCTGACTTTC. Its protein is CAISEQTGGPGANVLTF.

This clonotype was counted between two and nine times. The V gene is TRBV5-6, the J gene TRBJ2-7; D is uncertain. This CDR3 comprises 13 residues. Germline-derived CDR1 and CDR2 are SGHDT and YYEEEE. With 3 bases removed from V and 2 bases from J, the gap between germline ends came to 9 bases. The CDR3 sequence: CASSSGPAYEQYV. Written as DNA, the CDR3 is TGTGCCAGCAGCTCCGGGCCCGCCTACGAGCAGTACGTC.

This clonotype was counted many times. The V gene is TRBV6-5, the J gene TRBJ1-2; D call uncertain. V was cut by 4 bases and J by 14 bases, with 17 bases left in between. Germline CDR1 MNHEY, CDR2 SVGAGI. CDR3 length equals 12 residues. CDR3 bases: TGTGCCAGCAGTTGGAGAGGGCGCGGCGCGACCTTC. It yields the protein CASSWRGRGATF.

This clonotype was counted ten times or more. J is TRBJ2-1 and V is TRBV2; 15 bases line up with TRBD2. Germline CDR1 and CDR2: SNHLY and FYNNEI. J was trimmed by 4 bases and V by 6 bases; bases with no gene match: 1. The CDR3 has 15 residues. CDR3 bases: TGTGCCAGCAGAGGACTAGCGGGGGGGTACAATGAGCAGTTCTTC. Protein sequence: CASRGLAGGYNEQFF.

This chain joins TRBV5-1 and TRBJ2-1; the match to TRBD2 covers 12 bases. CDR3 length equals 17 residues. V lost 1 base to trimming and J lost 8 bases; unmatched junction nucleotides: 10. Germline V CDR1 and CDR2: SGHRS, YFSETQ. The DNA of the CDR3 is TGCGCCAGCAGCTTGAGGACCCTAGCGGGGGGGCTCGATGAGCAGTTCTTC. It encodes CASSLRTLAGGLDEQFF.

This clonotype was seen more than once but under ten times. The V call is TRBV15, the J call TRBJ2-2, with TRBD1 matching over 10 bases. This CDR3 has 15 amino acids. V shed 5 bases, J shed 6 bases, and the junction held 6 bases outside the gene matches. Germline CDR1 reads LNHNV; CDR2 reads YYDKDF (reference sequence). The CDR3 region has the DNA TGTGCCACCAGCGGAGGACAGGGGGTCGCCGGGGAGCTGTTTTTT. This gives the protein CATSGGQGVAGELFF.

At least ten counts were recorded for this clonotype. V and J are TRBV20-1 and TRBJ2-5; 7 bases align to TRBD1. The V and J ends lost 0 bases and 5 bases, in that order; junction bases with no gene match: 9. The CDR3 extends over 15 amino acids. Per the germline V gene, CDR1 is DFQATT and CDR2 is SNEGSKA (reference sequence). CDR3 residues: CSARDVDRSFETQYF. The CDR3 DNA reads TGCAGTGCTAGAGATGTGGACAGGAGTTTTGAGACCCAGTACTTC.

This clonotype has only a few counts. The J gene is TRBJ2-3, the V gene TRBV12-3 or TRBV12-4; D gene unclear. The length of the CDR3 is 12 residues. V lost 3 bases, J lost 6 bases, and 7 bases lay in between. The CDR3 loop reads CASSFVVDTQYF. In DNA, the CDR3 is TGTGCCAGCAGTTTTGTCGTGGATACGCAGTATTTT.

This clonotype was observed a few times. This chain uses TRBV5-4 with TRBJ2-7; tentatively, D is TRBD1 or TRBD2 (5 bases each). Germline CDR1 reads SGHNT; CDR2 reads YYREEE (reference sequence). V gave up 4 bases and J gave up 5 bases, with 19 bases separating them. The CDR3 is 15 residues long. As DNA, the CDR3 is TGTGCCAGCAGCCGAGGGCTAAACCTGGGGGACGAGCAGTACTTC. Translated, it gives CASSRGLNLGDEQYF.

The table lists this clonotype with many counts. The V gene is TRBV7-3, the J gene TRBJ1-2, with 9 nucleotides matching TRBD1. V lost 6 bases, J lost 7 bases, and 15 bases stayed unmatched. CDR1 and CDR2 (germline): SGHTA, FQGTGA. This CDR3 has 16 amino acids. CDR3 nucleotides: TGTGCCAGCAGTCAAGGCGCCCCGGGACAGGGCTTTGGCTACACCTTC. Protein product: CASSQGAPGQGFGYTF. Full variable domain (remainder filled in from reference TRBV7-3 and TRBJ1-2): GAGVSQTPSNKVTEKGKYVELRCDPISGHTALYWYRQSLGQGPEFLIYFQGTGAADDSGLPNDRFFAVRPEGSVSTLKIQRTERGDSAVYLCASSQGAPGQGFGYTFGSGTRLTVV.

This clonotype appeared many times. The chain couples TRBV20-1 to TRBJ1-6; the D gene is possibly TRBD1 (5 bases). The CDR3 contains 15 residues. V was trimmed by 2 bases and J by 7 bases, leaving 15 bases between them. CDR1 is DFQATT, CDR2 SNEGSKA, per germline (reference sequence). The DNA for the CDR3 is TGCAGTGCTAGATGGGTCGCAGGGTGGAATTCACCCCTCCACTTT. The encoded protein is CSARWVAGWNSPLHF.

The chain carries TRBV12-3 or TRBV12-4 and TRBJ2-7, with D possibly being TRBD1 (6 bases). V lost 5 bases and J 3 bases, leaving 11 bases between the germline ends. This CDR3 is built from 13 residues. Here the CDR3 reads CASSPGTRYEQYF. The CDR3, as DNA: TGTGCCAGCAGTCCCGGGACACGCTACGAGCAGTACTTC.

The table lists this clonotype with a few counts. The chain is built from TRBV6-6 and TRBJ2-2, with 7 bases fitting TRBD1. The CDR3 consists of 15 residues. Per the germline V gene, CDR1 is MNHNY and CDR2 is SVGAGI (reference sequence). V dropped 5 bases and J dropped 6; count of bases not matched to a gene: 9. CDR3 in amino acids: CASSPRDRVAGELFF. CDR3 coding DNA: TGTGCCAGCAGTCCCCGAGACAGGGTAGCCGGGGAGCTGTTTTTT.

The gene calls are TRBV10-3 and TRBJ2-7; D is possibly TRBD2 (6 bases). The CDR3 extends over 15 amino acids. The germline V gene encodes CDR1 ENHRY and CDR2 SYGVKD. V lost 3 bases, J lost 2 bases, and 14 bases lay in between. The CDR3 DNA follows: TGTGCCATCAGTGAAGGCGGGGCAGGGACCTACGAGCAGTACGTC. Protein product: CAISEGGAGTYEQYV.

The CDR3 is CASSGGPLSYGYTF. The CDR3, as DNA: TGTGCCAGCAGCGGCGGACCGCTTTCCTATGGCTACACCTTC. The chain uses TRBV9 and TRBJ1-2, with D unclear. The CDR3 is 14 amino acids. V was shortened by 3 bases and J by 4 bases, with 13 bases between the two germline ends. The germline CDR1 and CDR2 sequences are SGDLS and YYNGEE.

A few counts support this clonotype. V gene TRBV20-1 combines with J gene TRBJ1-6; 8 bases map to TRBD1. Germline CDR1 and CDR2: DFQATT and SNEGSKA (reference sequence). V was clipped by 0 bases and J by 8 bases; unmatched bases: 12. The CDR3 is made up of 17 amino acids. The CDR3 loop reads CSAREGVTGGSDSPLHF. In DNA form, the CDR3 reads TGCAGTGCTAGAGAAGGGGTAACAGGGGGTTCGGATTCACCCCTCCACTTT.

The chain joins TRBV4-3 to TRBJ1-5, with 9 bases identical to TRBD1. CDR1 is LGHNA and CDR2 is YSLEER in the germline V gene. The V gene end was trimmed by 5 bases and the J gene end by 6 bases; junction bases not matched to a gene: 5. The CDR3 is made up of 14 amino acids. CDR3 sequence: CASSRDRVSQPQHF. The CDR3, as DNA: TGCGCCAGCAGCAGGGACAGGGTGAGTCAGCCCCAGCATTTT.

This chain links TRBV2 with TRBJ2-5; either TRBD1 or TRBD2 may supply D (6 bases each). Germline loops: CDR1 SNHLY, CDR2 FYNNEI. Between the trimmed V and J ends, which lost 6 bases and 0 bases, there was a span of 11 bases. CDR3 length: 14 amino acids. CDR3 region: CASRGGRDQETQYF. In DNA form, the CDR3 reads TGTGCCAGCAGGGGGGGCAGGGACCAAGAGACCCAGTACTTC.

This clonotype showed up many times. The chain carries TRBV5-6 and TRBJ2-5; 16 bases agree with TRBD2. The CDR3 is 16 amino acids. In germline, CDR1 is SGHDT, CDR2 YYEEEE. With V trimmed by 4 bases and J by 4 bases, 4 bases remained unmatched. CDR3 nucleotide sequence: TGTGCCAGCAGCCTGGGACTAGCGGGGGGGCGAGAGACCCAGTACTTC. It is translated as CASSLGLAGGRETQYF. The full variable domain, rest sourced from reference TRBV5-6 and TRBJ2-5, is DAGVTQSPTHLIKTRGQQVTLRCSPKSGHDTVSWYQQALGQGPQFIFQYYEEEERQRGNFPDRFSGHQFPNYSSELNVNALLLGDSALYLCASSLGLAGGRETQYFGPGTRLLVL.

There are a few counts of this clonotype. The genes are TRBV5-4 and TRBJ2-5; no firm D call. V lost 0 bases and J 2 bases, leaving 8 bases between the germline ends. This CDR3 is 14 amino acids long. CDR1 SGHNT and CDR2 YYREEE come from the germline V gene (reference sequence). The CDR3 reads CASSLARLQETQYF. CDR3 sequence (DNA): TGTGCCAGCAGCTTGGCCCGGTTACAAGAGACCCAGTACTTC.

The chain recombines TRBV5-1 with TRBJ2-6; D is possibly TRBD1 (5 bases). CDR1 SGHRS and CDR2 YFSETQ come from the germline V gene. The CDR3 has 17 residues. The germline V and J ends were trimmed by 1 base and 0 bases, with 11 bases remaining between them. The CDR3, as DNA: TGCGCCAGCAGCTTGAGTGTGGACACCTCTGGGGCCAACGTCCTGACTTTC. Protein: CASSLSVDTSGANVLTF.

The J gene is TRBJ2-7, the V gene TRBV18, with unresolved D. V was trimmed by 5 bases and J by 5 bases, leaving 7 bases between them. Germline V gene data show CDR1 as KGHSH and CDR2 as LQKENI. The CDR3 extends over 11 amino acids. Here the CDR3 DNA reads TGTGCCAGCTCAGTGGGTAACGAGCAGTACTTC. It specifies CASSVGNEQYF.

This clonotype was counted at least ten times. The chain links TRBV5-1 to TRBJ1-1; D gene uncertain. Trimming took off 1 base at V and 5 bases at J, with 9 bases between the two ends. Germline V gene data show CDR1 as SGHRS and CDR2 as YFSETQ. There are 13 residues in the CDR3. CDR3 coding DNA: TGCGCCAGCAGCTTGAAACGGGGTACTGAAGCTTTCTTT. Amino acids: CASSLKRGTEAFF.

V gene TRBV3-1 combines with J gene TRBJ1-6, with D perhaps TRBD1 (5 bases). V was clipped by 4 bases and J by 5 bases, with 9 bases between them. Germline V gene sequence: CDR1 LGHDT, CDR2 YNNKEL (reference sequence). The CDR3 spans 14 residues. As DNA, the CDR3 is TGTGCCAGCAGCCCGACAGCTAATAATTCACCCCTCCACTTT. This encodes CASSPTANNSPLHF.

This clonotype was detected many times. This rearrangement joins TRBV10-3 to TRBJ1-1; a weak D match, TRBD1 (6 bases). The germline V and J ends were trimmed by 4 bases and 7 bases, with 16 bases remaining between them. Germline CDR1 and CDR2: ENHRY and SYGVKD. CDR3 length: 14 residues. The chain's CDR3 is CAISGYRADSEAFF. CDR3 DNA sequence: TGTGCCATCAGTGGATACAGGGCGGACAGTGAAGCTTTCTTT.

This clonotype showed up many times. The chain combines TRBV11-2 with TRBJ1-1; D is undetermined. V was cut by 0 bases and J by 1 base, with 12 bases left in between. The CDR3 extends over 16 amino acids. CDR1 is SGHAT, CDR2 FQNNGV, per germline. This CDR3 is CASSLEWRLKNTEAFF. The CDR3 region has the DNA TGTGCCAGCAGCTTAGAATGGCGCCTAAAGAACACTGAAGCTTTCTTT.